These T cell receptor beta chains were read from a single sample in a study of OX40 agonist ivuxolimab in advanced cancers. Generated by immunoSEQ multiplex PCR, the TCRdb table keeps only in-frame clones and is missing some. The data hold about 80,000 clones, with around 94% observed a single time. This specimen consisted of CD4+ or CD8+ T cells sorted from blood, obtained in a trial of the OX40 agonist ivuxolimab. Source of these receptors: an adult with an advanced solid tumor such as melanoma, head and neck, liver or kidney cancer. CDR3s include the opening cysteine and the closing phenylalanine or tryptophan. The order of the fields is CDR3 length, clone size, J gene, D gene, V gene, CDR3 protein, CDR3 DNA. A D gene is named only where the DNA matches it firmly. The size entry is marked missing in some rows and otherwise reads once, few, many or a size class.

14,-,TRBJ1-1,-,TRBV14,CASSLWDGYTEAFF,TGTGCCAGCAGCCTTTGGGACGGCTACACTGAAGCTTTCTTT
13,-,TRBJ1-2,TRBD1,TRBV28,CASSPGGGYGYTF,TGTGCCAGCAGCCCAGGGGGAGGCTATGGCTACACCTTC
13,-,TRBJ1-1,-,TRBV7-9,CASSLALSGEAFF,TGTGCCAGCAGCTTAGCGCTCTCAGGTGAAGCTTTCTTT
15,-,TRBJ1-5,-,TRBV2,CASKAGPPSGQPQHF,TGTGCCAGCAAGGCGGGGCCCCCCTCGGGGCAGCCCCAGCATTTT
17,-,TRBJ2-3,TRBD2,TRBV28,CASSFPQEGGLRDTQYF,TGTGCCAGCAGTTTTCCCCAAGAGGGAGGGCTTAGAGATACGCAGTATTTT
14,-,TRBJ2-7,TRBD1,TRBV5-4,CASSLPGQHYEQYF,TGTGCCAGCAGCTTGCCGGGACAGCACTACGAGCAGTACTTC
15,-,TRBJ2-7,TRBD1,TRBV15,CATKGQGAPLHEQYF,TGTGCCACAAAGGGACAGGGGGCGCCTCTCCACGAGCAGTACTTC
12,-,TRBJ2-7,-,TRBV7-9,CASSTSSYEQYF,TGTGCCAGCAGCACTAGCTCCTACGAGCAGTACTTC
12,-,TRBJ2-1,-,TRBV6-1,CASSGVSWLQFF,TGTGCCAGCAGTGGAGTCTCATGGTTGCAGTTCTTC
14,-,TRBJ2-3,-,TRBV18,CATEEGPSTDTQYF,TGTGCCACCGAGGAGGGCCCTAGCACAGATACGCAGTATTTT
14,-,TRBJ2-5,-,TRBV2,CASSDGGEQETQYF,TGTGCCAGCAGTGATGGGGGAGAACAAGAGACCCAGTACTTC
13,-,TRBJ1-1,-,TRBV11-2,CASSLGSYTEAFF,TGTGCCAGCAGCTTAGGGTCGTACACTGAAGCTTTCTTT
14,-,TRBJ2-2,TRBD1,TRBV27,CASRRTGGTGELFF,TGTGCCAGCAGGAGGACAGGGGGCACCGGGGAGCTGTTTTTT
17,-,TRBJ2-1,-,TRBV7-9,CASSPRLLADSYNEQFF,TGTGCCAGCAGCCCAAGACTCCTCGCCGACTCCTACAATGAGCAGTTCTTC
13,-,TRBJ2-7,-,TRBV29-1,CSVVQASSYEQYF,TGCAGCGTTGTGCAGGCGAGCTCCTACGAGCAGTACTTC
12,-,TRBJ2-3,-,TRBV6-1,CASSIGTDTQYF,TGTGCCAGCAGTATCGGCACAGATACGCAGTATTTT
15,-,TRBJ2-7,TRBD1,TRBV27,CASSLDRGNLYEQYF,TGTGCCAGCAGTCTAGACAGGGGCAACCTCTACGAGCAGTACTTC
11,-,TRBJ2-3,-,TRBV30,CAWEGTDTQYF,TGTGCCTGGGAGGGCACAGATACGCAGTATTTT
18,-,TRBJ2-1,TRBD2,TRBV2,CASRTRLAGDGVYNEQFF,TGTGCCAGCAGAACAAGACTAGCGGGAGACGGAGTCTACAATGAGCAGTTCTTC
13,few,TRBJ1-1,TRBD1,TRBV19,CASSITGGTEAFF,TGTGCCAGTAGTATTACAGGGGGCACTGAAGCTTTCTTT
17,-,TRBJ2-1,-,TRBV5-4,CASSQWTGRSSYNEQFF,TGTGCCAGCAGCCAGTGGACGGGGAGGAGCTCCTACAATGAGCAGTTCTTC
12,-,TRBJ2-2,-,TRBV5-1,CASSANTGELFF,TGCGCCAGCAGCGCGAACACCGGGGAGCTGTTTTTT
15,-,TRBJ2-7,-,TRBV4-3,CASSQDPSSSYEQYF,TGCGCCAGCAGCCAAGACCCCAGTAGCTCCTACGAGCAGTACTTC
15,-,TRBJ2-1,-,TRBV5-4,CASSPQTGTYNEQFF,TGTGCCAGCAGCCCTCAGACTGGAACCTACAATGAGCAGTTCTTC
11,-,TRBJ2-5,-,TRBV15,CATSSLGGQYF,TGTGCCACCAGCAGCCTAGGGGGCCAGTACTTC
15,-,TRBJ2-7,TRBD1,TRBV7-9,CASSSDREPLYEQYF,TGTGCCAGCAGCTCCGACAGGGAGCCGCTCTACGAGCAGTACTTC
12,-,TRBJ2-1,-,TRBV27,CASSGRYNEQFF,TGTGCCAGCAGTGGCAGGTACAATGAGCAGTTCTTC
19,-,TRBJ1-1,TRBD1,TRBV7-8,CASSFYSTGGVVVDTEAFF,TGTGCCAGCAGCTTCTACTCAACAGGGGGCGTAGTGGTGGACACTGAAGCTTTCTTT
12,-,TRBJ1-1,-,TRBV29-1,CSVESGRAEAFF,TGCAGCGTTGAATCCGGGAGGGCTGAAGCTTTCTTT
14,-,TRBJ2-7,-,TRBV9,CASSVDPGLNEQYF,TGTGCCAGCAGCGTAGACCCAGGGCTGAACGAGCAGTACTTC
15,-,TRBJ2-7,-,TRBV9,CASSVGGGRSYEQYF,TGTGCCAGCAGCGTAGGTGGGGGGCGATCTTACGAGCAGTACTTC
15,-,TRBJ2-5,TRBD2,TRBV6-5,CASRSLVGGAETQYF,TGTGCCAGCAGATCCCTTGTGGGAGGGGCGGAGACCCAGTACTTC
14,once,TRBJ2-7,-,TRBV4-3,CASSTARGYYEQYF,TGCGCCAGCAGCACCGCCCGCGGTTATTACGAGCAGTACTTC
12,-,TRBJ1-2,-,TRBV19,CASSIGVSGYTF,TGTGCCAGTAGTATAGGGGTTTCTGGCTACACCTTC
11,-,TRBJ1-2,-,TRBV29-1,CSVVVNYGYTF,TGCAGCGTTGTAGTGAACTATGGCTACACCTTC
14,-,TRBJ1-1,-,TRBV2,CASSGPGVDTEAFF,TGTGCCAGCAGTGGCCCTGGGGTGGACACTGAAGCTTTCTTT
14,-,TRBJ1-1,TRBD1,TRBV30,CASEGQGLSTEAFF,TGTGCCTCTGAGGGACAGGGATTGAGTACTGAAGCTTTCTTT
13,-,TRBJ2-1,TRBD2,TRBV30,CAWSSAGGDEQFF,TGTGCCTGGAGTTCGGCGGGGGGGGACGAGCAGTTCTTC
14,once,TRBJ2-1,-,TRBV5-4,CASSLGDSYNEQFF,TGTGCCAGCAGCTTGGGAGATTCCTACAATGAGCAGTTCTTC
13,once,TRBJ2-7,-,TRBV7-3,CASSYSTGYEQYF,TGTGCCAGCAGTTACTCGACAGGATACGAGCAGTACTTC
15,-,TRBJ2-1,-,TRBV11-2,CASSLGRGSGNEQFF,TGTGCCAGCAGCTTAGGACGTGGTAGCGGCAATGAGCAGTTCTTC
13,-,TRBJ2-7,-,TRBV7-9,CASSIRTPYEQYF,TGTGCCAGCAGCATACGGACCCCCTACGAGCAGTACTTC
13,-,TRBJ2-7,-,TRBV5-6,CASSLARGGEQYF,TGTGCCAGCAGCTTGGCCAGGGGCGGCGAGCAGTACTTC
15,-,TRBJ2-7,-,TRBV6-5,CASSYSGRGFYEQYF,TGTGCCAGCAGTTACTCTGGCAGGGGCTTCTACGAGCAGTACTTC
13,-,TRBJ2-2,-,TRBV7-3,CASSLTGTGELFF,TGTGCCAGCAGCTTAACTGGTACCGGGGAGCTGTTTTTT
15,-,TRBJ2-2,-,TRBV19,CASSIGYGTAGELFF,TGTGCCAGTAGTATTGGCTACGGTACCGCCGGGGAGCTGTTTTTT
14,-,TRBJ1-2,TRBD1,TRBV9,CASKDSTGNYGYTF,TGTGCCAGCAAGGACTCGACAGGGAACTATGGCTACACCTTC
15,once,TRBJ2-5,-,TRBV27,CASSLGGWYQETQYF,TGTGCCAGCAGTTTAGGGGGTTGGTACCAAGAGACCCAGTACTTC
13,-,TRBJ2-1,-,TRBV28,CASTLNPYNEQFF,TGTGCCAGCACTCTGAACCCCTACAATGAGCAGTTCTTC
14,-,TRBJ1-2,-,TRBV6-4,CASSDPNHVYGYTF,TGTGCCAGCAGTGATCCAAATCACGTCTATGGCTACACCTTC
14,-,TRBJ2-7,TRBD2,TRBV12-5,CASGLATGGYEQYF,TGTGCTAGTGGTTTGGCTACGGGGGGTTACGAGCAGTACTTC